This TCR beta chain comes out of a study of blood T cell repertoires in COVID-19 (dated by TCRdb to about 2020). With respect to the entire study: The collaborator samples originated in the United States, Italy and Spain and spanned the acute and convalescent phases of COVID-19. Where available, HLA class I and class II types were obtained from metadata supplied by the sample provider rather than from assay-based typing. The repertoires were released in a freely available public database meant as a resource for research on the immune response to SARS-CoV-2. Samples came from the ongoing ImmuneRACE study (first 160 participants) plus 1,254 subjects from 6 global collaborators. The prospective study material was composed of cDNA or gDNA derived from T cells, B-cell-depleted T cells, or PBMCs. The dataset comprised deeply sampled blood TCRbeta repertoires from subjects exposed to, actively infected with, or recovered from COVID-19. Sample metadata almost always included a de-identified subject ID, COVID-19 status, age in years and sex. Summary of the overall study and its limitations: The quantity of clinical and demographic metadata differed by source and by participant and was supplied without curation.

There are 12 amino acids in the CDR3, from cysteine to phenylalanine inclusive. The DNA shown is the 36-base CDR3, in frame from base 1. The germline V gene (reference sequence) specifies LGHDT as CDR1 and YNNKEL as CDR2. Relative to germline, V is 5 bases shorter and J is 8 bases shorter, with 13 bases between their ends. Notes on this clone: No cognate antigen has been identified for it. No qualities accompany the bases; no much larger clone lies one base away.

The collaborating institutions used their own protocols to collect whole blood in K2EDTA tubes. Collaborator samples were shipped for TCRbeta analysis as frozen whole blood, isolated PBMCs, or DNA extracted from either sample type. The immunoSEQ Assay, a bias-controlled multiplex PCR, was used to amplify TCRbeta CDR3 regions from genomic DNA. In the source study's methods: Nucleated cell counts per sample were estimated from amplification of reference gene primers within the assay. Sequence reads were collapsed and filtered to measure the absolute abundance of every unique TCRbeta CDR3 rearrangement. For each sample, productive Simpson clonality was calculated as the square root of Simpson's diversity index over productive rearrangements. Not all clones reach the TCRdb copy of this immuneACCESS table, which keeps in-frame sequences only. Checked studies attribute under half of the gap to unresolved V genes and leave the rest unexplained. V, J and clone size were drawn from that table, and D and trimming were deduced from the DNA. The sample has 15,000 to 20,000 clones on record, over 75% of them singletons. The ten largest make up about 27% of the sample.

The sequence derives from a woman in her seventies with active COVID-19. Material for sequencing was peripheral blood. The receptor chain draws on TRBV3-1 (or the pseudogene TRBV3-2) and TRBJ2-7; the D gene is possibly TRBD2, with 5 bases matching. Here the CDR3 is given as CASSTEGSQQYF. In nucleotide form, the sequence is TGTGCCAGCAGCACCGAGGGAAGCCAGCAGTACTTC.